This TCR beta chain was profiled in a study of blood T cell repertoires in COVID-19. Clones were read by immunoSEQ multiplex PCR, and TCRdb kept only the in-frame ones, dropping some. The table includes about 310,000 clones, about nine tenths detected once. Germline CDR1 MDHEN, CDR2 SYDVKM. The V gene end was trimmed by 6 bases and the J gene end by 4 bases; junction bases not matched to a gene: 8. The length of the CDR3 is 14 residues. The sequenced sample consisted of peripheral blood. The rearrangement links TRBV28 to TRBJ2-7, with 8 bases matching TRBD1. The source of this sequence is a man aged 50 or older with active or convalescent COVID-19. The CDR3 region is CASRSGDRPYEQYF. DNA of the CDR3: TGTGCCAGCAGGTCTGGGGACAGGCCTTACGAGCAGTACTTC.